This TCR beta chain originates from a study of patients and donors after allogeneic stem cell transplantation. TCRdb analysed the RT-PCR reads with MiXCR anew, one entry per CDR3 protein. The sample lists some 21,000 distinct CDR3 sequences, about 30% seen once, with just under 50% in the top ten. This clonotype was counted a few times. The CDR3 sequence is 16 residues long. Per the germline V gene, CDR1 is SGHRS and CDR2 is YFSETQ. V lost 7 bases and J lost 3, with 19 bases in between. Sequencing was done on a sample of blood, either unsorted or a sorted T cell fraction (not recorded which). V gene TRBV5-1 combines with J gene TRBJ1-4, with D possibly being TRBD1 (5 bases). The TCR originated in a human donor who was either an allogeneic HSCT recipient or a stem cell or donor lymphocyte infusion donor (not recorded which). It is not recorded whose cells these are; they may come from a transplant donor. The chain's CDR3 is CASGSLAGLSNEKLFF. CDR3 DNA: TGCGCCAGCGGATCTCTAGCAGGGCTTTCTAATGAAAAACTGTTTTTT.